Listed here are 6 T cell receptor beta chains from one sample, sequenced in a study of OX40 agonist ivuxolimab in advanced cancers. Assay: immunoSEQ multiplex PCR; the TCRdb copy retains only in-frame clones and omits some. The data show 26,000 or so clones, over 60% seen once. Sequences were derived from CD4+ or CD8+ T cells sorted from blood, sampled in a trial of the OX40 agonist ivuxolimab. All receptors derive from an adult with an advanced solid tumor such as melanoma, head and neck, liver or kidney cancer.

The chain has TRBV10-3 and TRBJ1-2; the match to TRBD1 covers 7 bases. This CDR3 spans 16 amino acids. CDR1 is ENHRY and CDR2 is SYGVKD in the germline V gene. V gave up 2 bases and J gave up 3 bases; unmatched junction bases: 9. The CDR3 bases are TGTGCCATCAGTGAGGGGGAGGGGGCGCGGCACTATGGCTACACCTTC. Amino acid sequence: CAISEGEGARHYGYTF.

DNA for the CDR3: TGCGCCAGCAGCCTCGAAGTCGGCAGTGCCGGAAACACCATATATTTT. This codes for CASSLEVGSAGNTIYF. V gene TRBV4-3 combines with J gene TRBJ1-3; D call uncertain. This CDR3 contains 16 residues. Germline-derived CDR1 and CDR2 are LGHNA and YSLEER. Trimming stripped 4 bases from V and 4 bases from J, with 17 bases between.

This chain uses TRBV6-5 with TRBJ1-6, with D perhaps matching TRBD1 (5 bases). V shed 2 bases and J shed 6 bases, with 8 bases lying between them. The CDR3 totals 14 residues. CDR1 MNHEY and CDR2 SVGAGI come from the germline V gene. CDR3 loop: CASSYGGGNSPLHF. In DNA, the CDR3 is TGTGCCAGCAGTTACGGCGGGGGTAATTCACCCCTCCACTTT.

This rearrangement joins TRBV5-5 to TRBJ1-2, with D unresolved. V was pared by 4 bases and J by 6 bases, with 22 bases between. This CDR3 contains 16 residues. Per germline, CDR1 SGHKS and CDR2 YYEKEE (reference sequence). The CDR3 spells CASSLPSARMRDGYTF. In nucleotides, the CDR3 is TGTGCCAGCAGCCTACCTTCAGCCAGGATGAGGGATGGCTACACCTTC.

The chain couples TRBV6-5 to TRBJ1-1; the D gene is possibly TRBD1 (6 bases). The CDR3 consists of 13 residues. Germline CDR1 and CDR2: MNHEY and SVGAGI. V lost 5 bases and J lost 3, with 10 bases in between. Here the CDR3 DNA reads TGTGCCAGCAGTGACAGGTTTTACACTGAAGCTTTCTTT. Translated, it gives CASSDRFYTEAFF.

The chain couples TRBV6-4 to TRBJ1-1; D unclear. Germline V lookup: CDR1 MRHNA, CDR2 SNTAGT. Trimming left V 0 bases short and J 1 base short, with 6 bases between. This CDR3 has 14 amino acids. Written as DNA, the CDR3 is TGTGCCAGCAGTGACTCCTCCGGGAACACTGAAGCTTTCTTT. It codes for CASSDSSGNTEAFF.